This T cell receptor (beta chain) was identified during a study of sequential checkpoint blockade in melanoma. Overall study: Maintenance nivolumab came after either treatment sequence.

The assay was immunoSEQ multiplex PCR, and TCRdb's table has in-frame clones only and misses some. The table has about 15,000 clones, approximately 80% seen once. Treatment indicated: randomized to nivolumab then ipilimumab (arm A) or the reverse (arm B). None of the patients previously received DNA-damaging chemotherapy. Per the germline V gene, CDR1 is SGDLS and CDR2 is YYNGEE. This CDR3 is built from 14 residues. The sample here was CD8+ T cells sorted from blood (inferred from file names), taken from a patient given nivolumab and ipilimumab in sequence. This TCR derives from a human donor with melanoma. The chain joins TRBV9 to TRBJ2-5, with D unresolved. The better agreement between TRBJ2-7 and the DNA end casts doubt on the J call. The CDR3 sequence: CASSVDDNSYEQYF. The CDR3 region has the DNA TGTGCCAGCAGCGTAGACGACAATTCCTACGAGCAGTACTTC.